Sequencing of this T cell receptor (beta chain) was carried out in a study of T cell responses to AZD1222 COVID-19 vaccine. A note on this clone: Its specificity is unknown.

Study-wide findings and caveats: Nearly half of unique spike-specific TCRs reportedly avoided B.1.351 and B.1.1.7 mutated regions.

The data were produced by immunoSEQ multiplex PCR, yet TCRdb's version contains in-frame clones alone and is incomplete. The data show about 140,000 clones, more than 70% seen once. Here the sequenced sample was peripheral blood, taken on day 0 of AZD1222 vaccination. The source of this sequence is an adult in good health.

The CDR3 protein is CASSLPGTGKYEQYF. CDR3 DNA sequence: TGTGCCAGCAGCCTCCCCGGGACAGGGAAATACGAGCAGTACTTC. The J gene is TRBJ2-7, the V gene TRBV5-4, with 9 bases aligning to TRBD1. The CDR3 runs 15 residues. Per germline, CDR1 SGHNT and CDR2 YYREEE (reference sequence). Losses at the gene ends were 4 bases for V and 4 bases for J; bases not matched to a gene: 9.